Listed below are T cell receptor beta chains from one sample, sequenced in a study of blood T cell repertoires in COVID-19. The table came from immunoSEQ multiplex PCR; TCRdb's copy has only in-frame clones and leaves some out. This sample has approximately 51,000 clones, with about nine tenths found just once. The sequenced sample was peripheral blood. These receptors all stem from a man aged 45-65 years with active COVID-19. CDR3s include the opening cysteine and the closing phenylalanine or tryptophan. A D gene is named only where the DNA matches it firmly. Size is omitted from some rows. Given values are once, few, many or a class for expanded clones.

len,abundance,d_gene,v_gene,j_gene,CDR3nt,CDR3aa
11,.,.,TRBV12-3/TRBV12-4,TRBJ2-7,TGTGCCAGCAGTTTTACCTACGAGCAGTACTTC,CASSFTYEQYF
16,.,.,TRBV2,TRBJ2-1,TGTGCCAGCAGAAACATTCGACGAACAGCTACTAATGAGCAGTTCTTC,CASRNIRRTATNEQFF
15,.,TRBD2,TRBV6-6,TRBJ2-7,TGTGCCAGCAGAACCGGGACTAGCCGCTCCTACGAGCAGTACTTC,CASRTGTSRSYEQYF
18,.,.,TRBV3-1/TRBV3-2,TRBJ1-6,TGTGCCAGCAGCCAAGATCTAGCTGAGACGATGGGTAATTCACCCCTCCACTTT,CASSQDLAETMGNSPLHF
15,.,.,TRBV4-1,TRBJ2-7,TGCGCCAGCAGCCAAGAGGGAGGGGGGATCAACGAGCAGTACTTC,CASSQEGGGINEQYF
15,once,TRBD1,TRBV11-2,TRBJ2-7,TGTGCCAGCAAGCCCGTGGGACAGGGACGAAACGAGCAGTACTTC,CASKPVGQGRNEQYF
16,.,.,TRBV4-2,TRBJ2-5,TGTGCCAGCAGTCCCCAAGAGGGGGGGACTCAAGAGACCCAGTACTTC,CASSPQEGGTQETQYF
13,few,.,TRBV25-1,TRBJ1-1,TGTGCCAGCAGTGACGGGAGTTACACTGAAGCTTTCTTT,CASSDGSYTEAFF
13,.,.,TRBV7-6,TRBJ1-4,TGTGCCAGCAGCTTAAGCATTAATGAAAAACTGTTTTTT,CASSLSINEKLFF
13,.,.,TRBV10-1,TRBJ1-5,TGCGCCAGCAGTGCCCAGGGTCACCAGCCCCAGCATTTT,CASSAQGHQPQHF
14,.,.,TRBV4-1,TRBJ1-1,TGCGCCAGCAGCCATCACGACACCCAGGCTGAAGCTTTCTTT,CASSHHDTQAEAFF
15,.,TRBD2,TRBV18,TRBJ2-1,TGTGCCAGCTCACCAGCTAGCGGACCCTACAATGAGCAGTTCTTC,CASSPASGPYNEQFF
14,.,TRBD1,TRBV19,TRBJ2-3,TGTGCCAGTAACCCGGGACAGAACACAGATACGCAGTATTTT,CASNPGQNTDTQYF
15,.,.,TRBV18,TRBJ2-2,TGTGCCAGCTCACCCCCCGTTATGAGCACCGGGGAGCTGTTTTTT,CASSPPVMSTGELFF
18,.,TRBD1,TRBV27,TRBJ2-3,TGTGCCAGCAGTGAGAGGGGACAGGGTCCCCCTAGCACAGATACGCAGTATTTT,CASSERGQGPPSTDTQYF
12,.,.,TRBV9,TRBJ2-3,TGTGCCACCCGGGAAAGCACAGATACGCAGTATTTT,CATRESTDTQYF
16,few,TRBD1,TRBV10-1,TRBJ1-6,TGCGCCAGCAGTAATCCTTTAGACAGGGTGGATTCACCCCTCCACTTT,CASSNPLDRVDSPLHF
15,.,TRBD1,TRBV4-1,TRBJ1-2,TGCGCCAGCAGCCAGGGACAGGGTTTGGGCTATGGCTACACCTTC,CASSQGQGLGYGYTF
15,.,TRBD2,TRBV6-6,TRBJ2-3,TGTGCCAGCAGTTATTATACGGGACTAGCAGATACGCAGTATTTT,CASSYYTGLADTQYF
14,.,.,TRBV21-1,TRBJ2-2,TGTGCCAGCAGCAAACACGGGGGAACCGGGGAGCTGTTTTTT,CASSKHGGTGELFF
15,few,.,TRBV19,TRBJ2-2,TGTGCCAGTAGAAGGGGAGGAGGGCCGGCCGGGGAGCTGTTTTTT,CASRRGGGPAGELFF
13,.,.,TRBV12-3/TRBV12-4,TRBJ2-7,TGTGCCAGCAGTTATGCGGTGAAGGCCGAGCAGTACTTC,CASSYAVKAEQYF
13,.,.,TRBV30,TRBJ2-2,TGTGCCTGGAGTCCTACAGGGTTGCGGGAGCTGTTTTTT,CAWSPTGLRELFF
16,once,.,TRBV23-1,TRBJ2-1,TGCGCCAGCAGTCAATCTGGGGGGGGCCTCTACAATGAGCAGTTCTTC,CASSQSGGGLYNEQFF
16,.,.,TRBV5-1,TRBJ2-5,TGCGCCAGCAGCTTTTCACTAAACCGGGACCAAGAGACCCAGTACTTC,CASSFSLNRDQETQYF
13,.,.,TRBV7-8,TRBJ1-1,TGTGCCAGCAGCCTACAGGGGAACACTGAAGCTTTCTTT,CASSLQGNTEAFF
15,.,.,TRBV6-6,TRBJ2-2,TGTGCCAGCAGTCCCCCAGGGAGGAAGGCCGGGGAGCTGTTTTTT,CASSPPGRKAGELFF